This is a list of T cell receptor beta chains from one sample in a study of blood T cell repertoires in COVID-19. Generated by immunoSEQ multiplex PCR, the TCRdb table keeps only in-frame clones and is missing some. Among 75,000 to 95,000 clones, 75% to 90% were seen once, and the ten largest hold under 1.2%. Sequencing was performed on peripheral blood. These receptors came from a human donor in a cohort sampled during active COVID-19. CDR3s include the opening cysteine and the closing phenylalanine or tryptophan.

>TRBV28|TRBJ1-1
CASSYRGFEAFF
>TRBV27|TRBJ2-7
CASSLTRAFDEQYF
>TRBV19|TRBJ2-7
CASSKLVTGSSYEQYF
>TRBV7-9|TRBJ2-1
CASSLLSTGSNEQFF
>TRBV28|TRBJ1-2
CASSLQGGISYGYTF
>TRBV5-8|TRBJ2-1
CASSLGGLAGYNEQFF
>TRBV7-9|TRBJ1-3
CASSSDTLPGNTIYF
>TRBV5-1|TRBJ2-2
CASSLTDPNTGELFF
>TRBV11-3|TRBJ2-5
CASSLGTGTQETQYF
>TRBV4-1|TRBJ2-1
CASSPLFPGTGDNEQFF
>TRBV21-1|TRBJ1-2
CASSKGGLAVRHYGYTF
>TRBV5-1|TRBJ2-4
CASSLAGTGGPQDIQYF
>TRBV28|TRBJ1-5
CASSLRGPQDNQPQHF
>TRBV11-1|TRBJ2-2
CASSLDLQGGTGELFF
>TRBV11-2|TRBJ1-6
CASSLMGQGAGSPLHF
>TRBV28|TRBJ2-3
CASSFGGEVTDTQYF
>TRBV3-1/TRBV3-2|TRBJ1-5
CASSQGAGAGNQPQHF
>TRBV5-1|TRBJ2-2
CASIIGTSGSRNTGELFF
>TRBV19|TRBJ2-7
CASSIGGQNEQYF
>TRBV11-2|TRBJ1-1
CASSSTLDRGRHTEAFF
>TRBV9|TRBJ1-4
CASSPYGIQGLDEKLFF
>TRBV6-5|TRBJ2-5
CASPTLGGQQETQYF
>TRBV6-5|TRBJ2-3
CASSKTTSTDTQYF
>TRBV30|TRBJ1-3
CAWSAGSGNTIYF
>TRBV28|TRBJ2-2
CASRKGDRGVSGELFF
>TRBV13|TRBJ2-1
CASSSNLAGGAYNEQFF
>TRBV19|TRBJ1-2
CASSMAGYGYTF